One sample yielded the 26 T cell receptor beta chains listed below, sequenced in a study of blood T cell repertoires in COVID-19 (TCRdb year 2020). Libraries came from the immunoSEQ multiplex PCR assay. This immuneACCESS table, as held by TCRdb, lists in-frame sequences with V and J called but not all clones. Of the missing ones, under half trace to an unresolved V gene in checked studies; the others have no known cause. The sample includes approximately 110,000 clones, with about four fifths observed a single time. The top ten clones comprise 15% of the sample. The sequenced material came from peripheral blood. The receptors were gathered from a woman older than 75 with acute or convalescent COVID-19.

V usage is TRBV24-1 and J usage is TRBJ2-1; no definite D call. Trimming shortened V by 7 bases and J by 8 bases, and 11 bases separated the two germline ends. Germline values: CDR1 KGHDR, CDR2 SFDVKD. The CDR3 has 12 residues. The CDR3 nucleotides read TGTGCCACCAGCCCACTGGGCGATGAGCAGTTCTTC. Encoded protein: CATSPLGDEQFF.

The rearrangement uses TRBV6-5 and TRBJ1-1; 9 bases match TRBD1. With 5 bases clipped from V and 11 bases from J, the junction kept 3 bases outside the gene matches. Germline V lookup: CDR1 MNHEY, CDR2 SVGAGI. This CDR3 has 11 amino acids. CDR3 sequence: CASSPGQGAFF. The CDR3 DNA reads TGTGCCAGCAGTCCCGGACAGGGGGCTTTCTTT.

The chain couples TRBV5-4 to TRBJ2-3; 11 bases line up with TRBD2. The CDR3 runs 18 residues. The V segment lost 4 bases and the J segment 3 bases; nucleotides outside the gene matches: 13. CDR1 SGHNT and CDR2 YYREEE come from the germline V gene (reference sequence). In nucleotides, the CDR3 is TGTGCCAGCAGCCCCAAATTAGCGGGAGGGCCTCAGACAGATACGCAGTATTTT. The encoded protein is CASSPKLAGGPQTDTQYF.

This clone appeared once. V and J are TRBV7-9 and TRBJ1-3; 7 bases are a match to TRBD1. This CDR3 region has 17 residues. Germline V gene sequence: CDR1 SEHNR, CDR2 FQNEAQ (reference sequence). After removal of 5 bases from V and 2 bases from J, the junction contained 12 bases not matched to a gene. CDR3 coding DNA: TGTGCCAGCAGCCAACCTCGGGACAGCCCTGCTGGAAACACCATATATTTT. Encoded protein: CASSQPRDSPAGNTIYF.

The J gene is TRBJ1-2, the V gene TRBV7-2; 9 bases fit TRBD1. CDR3 length: 16 residues. Germline V gene lookup returns CDR1 SGHTA and CDR2 FQGNSA. V shed 3 bases and J 0 bases; nucleotides not matched to a gene: 5. Here the CDR3 reads CASSFRTGVTNYGYTF. DNA of the CDR3: TGTGCCAGCAGCTTCAGGACAGGGGTAACTAACTATGGCTACACCTTC. Full variable domain (rest looked up from reference TRBV7-2 and TRBJ1-2): GAGVSQSPSNKVTEKGKDVELRCDPISGHTALYWYRQSLGQGLEFLIYFQGNSAPDKSGLPSDRFSAERTGGSVSTLTIQRTQQEDSAVYLCASSFRTGVTNYGYTFGSGTRLTVV.

The V and J genes are TRBV5-1 and TRBJ1-1; TRBD1 is a possible D gene (6 bases). This CDR3 has 14 amino acids. Germline CDR1 SGHRS, CDR2 YFSETQ. The V and J ends lost 4 bases and 1 base respectively, with 11 bases between them. For the CDR3, the DNA is TGCGCCAGCAGCCGCCGGGGACAGAACACTGAAGCTTTCTTT. This encodes CASSRRGQNTEAFF.

The V gene is TRBV4-2, the J gene TRBJ2-2; the D gene is possibly TRBD1 (5 bases). The CDR3 loop spans 13 amino acids. The germline gives CDR1 LGHNA, CDR2 YNFKEQ. Trimming took off 4 bases at V and 6 bases at J, with 9 bases between the two ends. This CDR3 reads CASSLQVPGELFF. CDR3 sequence (DNA): TGTGCCAGCAGCCTACAGGTTCCCGGGGAGCTGTTTTTT.

The chain has TRBV28 and TRBJ1-3; 7 positions agree with TRBD1. The germline V gene has CDR1 MDHEN and CDR2 SYDVKM. V shed 5 bases and J 0 bases; nucleotides not matched to a gene: 7. CDR3 size: 16 residues. The CDR3, as DNA: TGTGCCAGCAGTCCCAACAGGGGACTCTCTGGAAACACCATATATTTT. Its translation is CASSPNRGLSGNTIYF.

The rearrangement uses TRBV13 and TRBJ1-2; 9 bases match TRBD1. V shed 5 bases, J shed 5 bases, and the junction held 3 bases outside the gene matches. The CDR3 extends over 13 amino acids. Looked up from germline, CDR1 is PRHDT and CDR2 is FYEKMQ (reference sequence). This CDR3 is CASSPGTGYGYTF. The CDR3 DNA follows: TGTGCCAGCAGCCCCGGGACAGGGTATGGCTACACCTTC.

The rearrangement uses TRBV9 and TRBJ1-1; D is ambiguous. Germline CDR1 and CDR2: SGDLS and YYNGEE. V gave up 2 bases and J gave up 1 base, with 9 bases separating them. The CDR3 consists of 14 residues. This chain's CDR3 is CASSVSYRNTEAFF. CDR3 sequence (DNA): TGTGCCAGCAGCGTTTCTTATAGGAACACTGAAGCTTTCTTT.

This clone is a singleton in its sample. The sample has other DNA sequences that encode this CDR3 too. This sequence joins TRBV5-1 and TRBJ2-1, with TRBD1 matching 8 bases. The CDR3 consists of 14 residues. V shed 2 bases and J 8 bases; nucleotides not matched to a gene: 6. The germline gives CDR1 SGHRS, CDR2 YFSETQ. The CDR3 DNA is TGCGCCAGCAGCTTTGGCCAGGGGGCGGATGAGCAGTTCTTC. Translating gives CASSFGQGADEQFF.

This clone has a handful of counts. The V call is TRBV12-5, the J call TRBJ2-1, with 15 bases identical to TRBD2. Germline assignment: CDR1 LGHNT and CDR2 FRNRAP. The CDR3 is made up of 15 amino acids. The V and J ends lost 5 bases and 8 bases, in that order; junction bases with no gene match: 4. The CDR3 DNA reads as TGTGCTAGTGGTCGGACTAGCGGGAGGGTCTATGAGCAGTTCTTC. Translation gives CASGRTSGRVYEQFF. Together with reference TRBV12-5 and TRBJ2-1, the CDR3 gives the full variable domain: DARVTQTPRHKVTEMGQEVTMRCQPILGHNTVFWYRQTMMQGLELLAYFRNRAPLDDSGMPKDRFSAEMPDATLATLKIQPSEPRDSAVYFCASGRTSGRVYEQFFGPGTRLTVL.

This chain connects TRBV24-1 to TRBJ1-2, with a tentative D call TRBD1 (5 bases). Trimming pared 2 bases from V and 4 bases from J, leaving 16 bases between. Looked up from germline, CDR1 is KGHDR and CDR2 is SFDVKD. This CDR3 region has 16 residues. In nucleotides, the CDR3 is TGTGCCACCAGTGATTACTCCCAGGGTATCAGCTATGGCTACACCTTC. It translates to CATSDYSQGISYGYTF.

V gene TRBV3-1 (or the pseudogene TRBV3-2) combines with J gene TRBJ2-7, with 7 bases lining up with TRBD1. V trimming: 5 bases; J trimming: 0 bases; junction bases outside the gene matches: 4. CDR3 length: 14 residues. Germline CDR1 is LGHDT and CDR2 is YNNKEL (reference sequence). The CDR3 nucleotides read TGTGCCAGCAGCGAACAGGGGACCTCCTACGAGCAGTACTTC. The encoded protein is CASSEQGTSYEQYF.

The rearrangement links TRBV24-1 to TRBJ2-3; the D gene is possibly TRBD2 (5 bases). There are 15 residues in the CDR3. Trimming took off 1 base at V and 1 base at J, with 8 bases between the two ends. Germline CDR1 KGHDR, CDR2 SFDVKD. CDR3 DNA sequence: TGTGCCACCAGTGATTTCGCGGAGGGCACAGATACGCAGTATTTT. It encodes CATSDFAEGTDTQYF.

V is TRBV3-1 (or the pseudogene TRBV3-2) and J is TRBJ1-4; perhaps TRBD1 as D (6 bases). Germline V lookup: CDR1 LGHDT, CDR2 YNNKEL (reference sequence). Trimming shortened V by 4 bases and J by 3 bases, and 15 bases separated the two germline ends. The CDR3 is 16 residues long. The CDR3 loop reads CASSRGAQGPNEKLFF. DNA of the CDR3: TGTGCCAGCAGCCGAGGGGCACAGGGACCTAATGAAAAACTGTTTTTT.

The V call is TRBV24-1, the J call TRBJ1-6; D is uncertain. From germline, CDR1 is KGHDR and CDR2 SFDVKD. This CDR3 contains 13 residues. The V gene lost 5 bases and the J gene lost 3 bases, with 4 bases spanning the gap. The CDR3 sequence: CATSADYNSPLHF. The CDR3 coding sequence is TGTGCCACCAGTGCAGACTATAATTCACCCCTCCACTTT.

This chain connects TRBV12-3 or TRBV12-4 to TRBJ2-7; D possibly corresponds to TRBD1 (6 bases). V gave up 6 bases and J gave up 7 bases, with 16 bases separating them. The CDR3 consists of 13 residues. The DNA for the CDR3 is TGTGCCAGCAGCCAAGGACAGCTCCTTGAGCAGTACGTC. Its protein is CASSQGQLLEQYV.

V gene TRBV9 combines with J gene TRBJ2-1; D gene ambiguous. The V gene lost 0 bases and the J gene lost 7 bases, with 11 bases spanning the gap. This CDR3 is 14 amino acids long. The V gene's germline CDR1 is SGDLS and CDR2 YYNGEE. The CDR3 loop is CASSVGVRVNEQFF. Written as DNA, the CDR3 is TGTGCCAGCAGCGTAGGGGTTCGGGTTAATGAGCAGTTCTTC.

This clone was counted between two and nine times. The chain has TRBV11-2 and TRBJ1-3; the D is unclear. This CDR3 has 14 residues. Looked up from germline, CDR1 is SGHAT and CDR2 is FQNNGV. V was cut by 1 base and J by 0 bases, with 4 bases left in between. CDR3 sequence: CASSLAVSGNTIYF. DNA of the CDR3: TGTGCCAGCAGCTTAGCGGTCTCTGGAAACACCATATATTTT.

The rearrangement uses TRBV28 and TRBJ2-2; 12 bases match TRBD2. The CDR3 loop spans 15 amino acids. Germline V gives CDR1 MDHEN, CDR2 SYDVKM. CDR3: CSTGTSGLNTGELFF. CDR3 sequence (DNA): TGTTCCACCGGGACTAGCGGGTTGAACACCGGGGAGCTGTTTTTT.

V and J are TRBV5-1 and TRBJ2-3; 15 nucleotides agree with TRBD2. V lost 3 bases to trimming and J lost 5 bases; unmatched junction nucleotides: 7. From germline, CDR1 is SGHRS and CDR2 YFSETQ. This CDR3 comprises 17 residues. CDR3 loop: CASSSGLAGGLGDTQYF. For the CDR3, the DNA is TGCGCCAGCAGCTCTGGACTAGCGGGAGGGCTAGGAGATACGCAGTATTTT.

The J gene is TRBJ2-1, the V gene TRBV5-8, with 7 nucleotides matching TRBD2. With V trimmed by 4 bases and J by 3 bases, 1 base remained unmatched. The CDR3 spans 13 residues. CDR1 is SGHTS and CDR2 is YDEGEE in the germline V gene. CDR3 bases: TGTGCCAGCAGCGGCGGGGGCTACAATGAGCAGTTCTTC. It translates to CASSGGGYNEQFF.

This chain connects TRBV18 to TRBJ2-5; 11 nucleotides line up with TRBD1. V gave up 5 bases and J gave up 5 bases; unmatched junction bases: 13. The CDR3 sequence is 17 residues long. The V gene's germline CDR1 is KGHSH and CDR2 LQKENI. The CDR3 DNA reads as TGTGCCAGCTCAACTACTTTAAGGACAGGGGGCAGGGAGACCCAGTACTTC. Amino acids: CASSTTLRTGGRETQYF.

This CDR3 is CASSLGEISYGYTF. The CDR3 coding sequence is TGTGCCAGCAGCTTAGGAGAGATCTCCTATGGCTACACCTTC. V is TRBV7-9 and J is TRBJ1-2; D gene unclear. From germline, CDR1 is SEHNR and CDR2 FQNEAQ (reference sequence). The V end was cut by 1 base, the J end by 4 bases, with 10 bases between. This CDR3 spans 14 amino acids.

V and J are TRBV28 and TRBJ2-3, with 8 nucleotides matching TRBD2. The CDR3 spans 15 residues. V gave up 6 bases and J gave up 0 bases; unmatched junction bases: 5. CDR1 and CDR2 from the germline V gene are MDHEN and SYDVKM. CDR3 DNA: TGTGCCAGCAGCTGGAGCGGGAGCAGCACAGATACGCAGTATTTT. This gives the protein CASSWSGSSTDTQYF.